This section outlines one T cell receptor (beta chain) sequence together with its context. Trimming took off 5 bases at V and 4 bases at J, with 14 bases between the two ends. The CDR3 is 14 residues long. Germline CDR1 reads SGHAT; CDR2 reads FQNNGV. This record comes from a study of blood T cell repertoires in COVID-19. Authors' analysis steps: Researchers report that nucleated cell counts were estimated from reference gene primer amplification. Sequencing was performed with immunoSEQ multiplex PCR; in TCRdb, only in-frame clones are kept and a portion is missing. V, J and clone size were drawn from that table, and D and trimming were deduced from the DNA. Of nearly 70,000 clones listed, about 87% are singletons.

The J gene is TRBJ1-2, the V gene TRBV11-2; D unresolved. This TCR derives from a woman in her 70s with acute or convalescent COVID-19. The sequencing input was peripheral blood. Here the CDR3 DNA reads TGTGCCAGCAGCGAAGCGCTCAGCTTCTATGGCTACACCTTC. Residues: CASSEALSFYGYTF.